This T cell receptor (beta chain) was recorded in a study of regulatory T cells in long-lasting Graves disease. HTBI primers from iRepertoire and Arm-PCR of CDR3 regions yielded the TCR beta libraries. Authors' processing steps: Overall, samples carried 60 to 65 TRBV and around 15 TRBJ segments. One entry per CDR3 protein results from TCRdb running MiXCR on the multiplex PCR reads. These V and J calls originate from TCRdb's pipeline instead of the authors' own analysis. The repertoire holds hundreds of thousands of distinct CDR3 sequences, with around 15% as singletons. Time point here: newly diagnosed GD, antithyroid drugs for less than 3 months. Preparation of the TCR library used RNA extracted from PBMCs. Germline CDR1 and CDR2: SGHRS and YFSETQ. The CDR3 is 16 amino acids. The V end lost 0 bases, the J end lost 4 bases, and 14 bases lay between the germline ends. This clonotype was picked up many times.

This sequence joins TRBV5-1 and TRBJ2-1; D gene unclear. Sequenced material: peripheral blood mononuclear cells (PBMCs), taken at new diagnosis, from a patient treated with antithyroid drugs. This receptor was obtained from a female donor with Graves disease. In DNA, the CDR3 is TGCGCCAGCAGCTTGGATGGAAGGGTCGGTTACAATGAGCAGTTCTTC. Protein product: CASSLDGRVGYNEQFF.